The source of this T cell receptor (beta chain) is a study of glioma-infiltrating T cells. Using RNA template, CDR3s of TCR alpha and beta were amplified with iRepertoire arm-PCR. TCRdb ran MiXCR on the multiplex PCR reads and lists one entry per CDR3 protein. The sample yields approximately 130,000 distinct CDR3 sequences, about 22% seen once. This clonotype was detected many times. The germline gives CDR1 MNHEY, CDR2 SMNVEV (reference sequence). Trimming took 6 bases from V and 5 from J; bases not matched to a gene: 10. The CDR3 loop spans 15 amino acids. The sample comprised glioma tissue, nonneoplastic brain tissue, or PBMCs (not recorded which). The TCR originated in a human donor with low-grade glioma or glioblastoma, undergoing nonglioma brain surgery, or in good health (not recorded which). This chain joins TRBV27 and TRBJ2-5; 9 nucleotides match TRBD2. In DNA form, the CDR3 reads TGTGCCAGCAGAGCACTAGCGGGTGCACAGGAGACCCAGTACTTC. As protein: CASRALAGAQETQYF.